These 5 T cell receptor beta chains share one sample of origin, sequenced in a study of beta chain features in type 1 diabetes. Notes on the study in general: Patients with Type 1 diabetes showed moderately but significantly shorter TCRB CDR3s in all four CD4+ subsets.

The study reverse transcribed the entire isolated RNA, so it sequenced expressed TCRB transcripts. Here immunoSEQ multiplex PCR was the method, and the copy in TCRdb shows in-frame clones only, minus some. The repertoire holds some 48,000 clones, with roughly 47% as singletons. Their antigen targets remain unknown. Sequenced sample: stem cell memory CD4+ T cells from blood. The receptors were sampled from a man aged 25-40 years with type 1 diabetes.

The rearrangement links TRBV15 to TRBJ2-7; 13 positions match TRBD2. The CDR3 covers 15 residues. V lost 5 bases, J lost 6 bases, and 7 bases stayed unmatched. Germline V gene lookup returns CDR1 LNHNV and CDR2 YYDKDF (reference sequence). CDR3 sequence reads: CATSSRLAGGGEQYF. The CDR3 DNA reads as TGTGCCACCAGCTCAAGACTAGCGGGAGGCGGCGAGCAGTACTTC. The whole variable domain, remainder taken from reference TRBV15 and TRBJ2-7, is DAMVIQNPRYQVTQFGKPVTLSCSQTLNHNVMYWYQQKSSQAPKLLFHYYDKDFNNEADTPDNFQSRRPNTSFCFLDIRSPGLGDTAMYLCATSSRLAGGGEQYFGPGTRLTVT.

This chain links TRBV7-6 with TRBJ1-3, with TRBD1 matching 8 bases. This CDR3 spans 16 amino acids. J lost 8 bases, V lost 2 bases, and 11 bases had no gene match. Germline CDR1 SGHVS, CDR2 FNYEAQ. The CDR3 region is CASSLSRGGQGYTIYF. In nucleotides, the CDR3 is TGTGCCAGCAGCTTATCTCGCGGCGGACAGGGATACACCATATATTTT.

V is TRBV9 and J is TRBJ2-1; TRBD2 agrees at 13 bases. The CDR3 runs 15 residues. Germline values: CDR1 SGDLS, CDR2 YYNGEE. V lost 4 bases to trimming and J lost 5 bases; unmatched junction nucleotides: 3. CDR3 sequence reads: CASSLGLAGDNEQFF. The CDR3 nucleotides are TGTGCCAGCAGCCTAGGACTAGCGGGAGACAATGAGCAGTTCTTC.

A few counts support this clone. V and J are TRBV7-3 and TRBJ1-1; a possible D gene is TRBD1 (6 bases). This CDR3 has 13 amino acids. CDR1 SGHTA and CDR2 FQGTGA come from the germline V gene. V was shortened by 2 bases and J by 6 bases, with 10 bases between the two germline ends. The CDR3: CASSLGQSSEAFF. Written as DNA, the CDR3 is TGTGCCAGCAGCTTAGGACAGTCTTCTGAAGCTTTCTTT.

The CDR3 reads CASSIQGGGYTF. CDR3 DNA: TGTGCCAGTAGTATACAGGGCGGCGGCTACACCTTC. The rearrangement joins TRBV19 to TRBJ1-2; perhaps TRBD1 as D (5 bases). CDR3 length equals 12 residues. In germline, CDR1 is LNHDA, CDR2 SQIVND (reference sequence). V lost 2 bases, J lost 8 bases, and 9 bases lay in between.